This TCR beta chain was documented in a study of T-cell reconstitution after alpha-beta-depleted transplantation in children. During its preparation, the TCRbeta library received unique molecular identifiers. One entry per CDR3 protein results from TCRdb running MiXCR on the PCR reads. Of around 370,000 distinct CDR3 sequences detected, 10% appear once; the ten largest clones hold about 2.3%. In this sample, this clonotype turned up a few times. Per the germline V gene, CDR1 is SGHTA and CDR2 is FQGNSA. This CDR3 spans 15 amino acids. After removal of 5 bases from V and 5 bases from J, the junction contained 9 bases not matched to a gene.

The receptor was isolated from a human donor who donated a stem cell graft to a child with acute lymphoblastic leukemia. V usage is TRBV7-2 and J usage is TRBJ2-5; 9 positions agree with TRBD1. Specimen: PBMCs from the stem cell graft donor, collected from the stem cell graft. Here the CDR3 DNA reads TGTGCCAGCAGCCCTAAGGACAGGGGAGAGGAGACCCAGTACTTC. Translating gives CASSPKDRGEETQYF.